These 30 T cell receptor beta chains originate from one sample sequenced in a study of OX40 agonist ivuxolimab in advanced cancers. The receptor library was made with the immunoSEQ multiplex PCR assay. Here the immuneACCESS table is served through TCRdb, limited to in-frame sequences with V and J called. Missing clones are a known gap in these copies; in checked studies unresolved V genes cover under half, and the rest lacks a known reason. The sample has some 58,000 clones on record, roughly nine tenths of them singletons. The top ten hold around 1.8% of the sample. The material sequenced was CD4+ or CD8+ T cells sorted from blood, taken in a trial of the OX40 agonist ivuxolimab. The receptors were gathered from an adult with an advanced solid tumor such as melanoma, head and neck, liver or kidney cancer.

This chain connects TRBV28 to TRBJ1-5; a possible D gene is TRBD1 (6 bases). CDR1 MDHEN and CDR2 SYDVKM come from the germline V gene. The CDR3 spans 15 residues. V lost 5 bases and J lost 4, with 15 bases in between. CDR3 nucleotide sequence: TGTGCCAGCAGTCCCCGGGGGGGGCCAAATCAGCCCCAGCATTTT. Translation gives CASSPRGGPNQPQHF. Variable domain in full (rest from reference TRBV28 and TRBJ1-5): DVKVTQSSRYLVKRTGEKVFLECVQDMDHENMFWYRQDPGLGLRLIYFSYDVKMKEKGDIPEGYSVSREKKERFSLILESASTNQTSMYLCASSPRGGPNQPQHFGDGTRLSIL.

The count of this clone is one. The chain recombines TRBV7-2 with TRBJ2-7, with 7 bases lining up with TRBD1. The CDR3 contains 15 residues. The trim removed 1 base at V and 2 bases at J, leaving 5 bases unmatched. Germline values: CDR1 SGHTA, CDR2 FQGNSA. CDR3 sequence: CASSLGGQATYEQYF. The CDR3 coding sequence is TGTGCCAGCAGCTTAGGAGGACAGGCGACCTACGAGCAGTACTTC.

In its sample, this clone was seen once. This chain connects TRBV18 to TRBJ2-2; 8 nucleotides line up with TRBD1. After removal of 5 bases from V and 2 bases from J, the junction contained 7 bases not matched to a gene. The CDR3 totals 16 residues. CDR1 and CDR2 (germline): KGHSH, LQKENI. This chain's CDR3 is CASSTGTGQNTGELFF. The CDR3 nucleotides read TGTGCCAGCTCAACAGGGACAGGACAAAACACCGGGGAGCTGTTTTTT.

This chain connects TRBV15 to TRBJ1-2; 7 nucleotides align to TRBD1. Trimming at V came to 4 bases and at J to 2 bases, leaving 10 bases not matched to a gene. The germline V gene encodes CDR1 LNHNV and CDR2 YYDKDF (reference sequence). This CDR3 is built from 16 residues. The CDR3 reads CATSNARQGNNYGYTF. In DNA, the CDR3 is TGTGCCACCAGCAACGCGCGACAGGGTAACAACTATGGCTACACCTTC.

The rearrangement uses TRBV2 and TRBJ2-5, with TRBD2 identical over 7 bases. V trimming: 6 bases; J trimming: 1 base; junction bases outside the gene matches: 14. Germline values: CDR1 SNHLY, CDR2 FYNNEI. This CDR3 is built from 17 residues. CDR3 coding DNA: TGTGCCAGCAGCCTCAGGAGGGTAGCGGGTTCCCAAGAGACCCAGTACTTC. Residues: CASSLRRVAGSQETQYF. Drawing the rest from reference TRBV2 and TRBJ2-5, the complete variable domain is EPEVTQTPSHQVTQMGQEVILRCVPISNHLYFYWYRQILGQKVEFLVSFYNNEISEKSEIFDDQFSVERPDGSNFTLKIRSTKLEDSAMYFCASSLRRVAGSQETQYFGPGTRLLVL.

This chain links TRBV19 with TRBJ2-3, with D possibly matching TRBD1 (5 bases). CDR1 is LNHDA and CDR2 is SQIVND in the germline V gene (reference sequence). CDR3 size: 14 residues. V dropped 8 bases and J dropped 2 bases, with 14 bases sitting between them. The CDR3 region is CASGRGDYTDTQYF. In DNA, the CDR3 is TGTGCCAGTGGTAGGGGCGATTACACAGATACGCAGTATTTT.

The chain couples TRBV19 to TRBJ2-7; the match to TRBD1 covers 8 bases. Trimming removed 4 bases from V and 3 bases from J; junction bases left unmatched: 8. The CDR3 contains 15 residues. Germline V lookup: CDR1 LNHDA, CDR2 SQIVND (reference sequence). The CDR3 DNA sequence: TGTGCCAGTAGTACCATCTCCGGGACAGGCTACGAGCAGTACTTC. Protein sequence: CASSTISGTGYEQYF.

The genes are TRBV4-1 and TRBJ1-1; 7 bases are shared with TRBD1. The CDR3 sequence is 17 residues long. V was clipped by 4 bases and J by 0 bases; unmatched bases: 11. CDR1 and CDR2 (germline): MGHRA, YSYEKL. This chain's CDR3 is CASSPGGGRTLNTEAFF. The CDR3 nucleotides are TGCGCCAGCAGCCCAGGGGGGGGGCGGACACTGAACACTGAAGCTTTCTTT.

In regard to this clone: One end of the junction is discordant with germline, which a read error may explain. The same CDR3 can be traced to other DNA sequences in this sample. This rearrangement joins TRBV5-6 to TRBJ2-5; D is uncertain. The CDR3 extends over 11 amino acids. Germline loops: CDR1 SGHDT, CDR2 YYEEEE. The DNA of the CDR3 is TGTGCCAGCAGCTACCAGGAGACCCAGTACTTC. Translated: CASSYQETQYF.

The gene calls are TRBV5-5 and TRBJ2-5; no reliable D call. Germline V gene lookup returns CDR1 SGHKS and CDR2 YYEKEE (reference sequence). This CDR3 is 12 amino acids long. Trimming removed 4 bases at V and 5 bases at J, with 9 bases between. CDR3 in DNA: TGTGCCAGCAGCCGATATATGGAGACCCAGTACTTC. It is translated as CASSRYMETQYF. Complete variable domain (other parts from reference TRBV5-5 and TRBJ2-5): DAGVTQSPTHLIKTRGQQVTLRCSPISGHKSVSWYQQVLGQGPQFIFQYYEKEERGRGNFPDRFSARQFPNYSSELNVNALLLGDSALYLCASSRYMETQYFGPGTRLLVL.

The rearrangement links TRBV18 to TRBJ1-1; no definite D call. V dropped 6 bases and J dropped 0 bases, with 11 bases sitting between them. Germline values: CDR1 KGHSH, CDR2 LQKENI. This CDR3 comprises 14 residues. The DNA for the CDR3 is TGTGCCAGCTCTACCGGGAGGATGAACACTGAAGCTTTCTTT. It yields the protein CASSTGRMNTEAFF.

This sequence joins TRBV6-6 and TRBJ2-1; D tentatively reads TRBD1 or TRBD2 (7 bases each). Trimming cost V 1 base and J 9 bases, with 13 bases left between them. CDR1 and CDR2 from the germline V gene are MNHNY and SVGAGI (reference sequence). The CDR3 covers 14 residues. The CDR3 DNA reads TGTGCCAGCAGTTACTTGCAGGGGGAGGGTGAGCAGTTCTTC. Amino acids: CASSYLQGEGEQFF.

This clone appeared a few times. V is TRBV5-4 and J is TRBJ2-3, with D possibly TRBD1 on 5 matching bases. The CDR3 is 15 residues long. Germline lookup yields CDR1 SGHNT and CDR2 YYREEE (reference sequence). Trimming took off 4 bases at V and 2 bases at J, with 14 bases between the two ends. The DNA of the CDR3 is TGTGCCAGCAGCCGACCCTTAGGGGACACAGATACGCAGTATTTT. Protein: CASSRPLGDTDTQYF.

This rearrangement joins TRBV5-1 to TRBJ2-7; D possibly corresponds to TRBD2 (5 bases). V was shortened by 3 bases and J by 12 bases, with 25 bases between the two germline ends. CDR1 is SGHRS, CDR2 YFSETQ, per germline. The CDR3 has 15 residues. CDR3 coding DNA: TGCGCCAGCAGCTCCACGACGGGAACCTACGAGCACTGGTACTTC. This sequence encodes CASSSTTGTYEHWYF.

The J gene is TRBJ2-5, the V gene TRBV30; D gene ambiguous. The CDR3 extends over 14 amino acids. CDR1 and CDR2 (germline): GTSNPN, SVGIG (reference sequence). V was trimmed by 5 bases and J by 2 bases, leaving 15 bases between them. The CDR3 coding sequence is TGTGCCTGGTCCCGGACGGCGGAACAAGAGACCCAGTACTTC. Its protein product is CAWSRTAEQETQYF.

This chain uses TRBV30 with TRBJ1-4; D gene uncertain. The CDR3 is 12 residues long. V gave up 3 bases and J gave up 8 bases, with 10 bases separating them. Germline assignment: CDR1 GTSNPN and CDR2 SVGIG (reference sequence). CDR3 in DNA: TGTGCCTGGAGCGCCGGACTAGAAAAACTGTTTTTT. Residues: CAWSAGLEKLFF.

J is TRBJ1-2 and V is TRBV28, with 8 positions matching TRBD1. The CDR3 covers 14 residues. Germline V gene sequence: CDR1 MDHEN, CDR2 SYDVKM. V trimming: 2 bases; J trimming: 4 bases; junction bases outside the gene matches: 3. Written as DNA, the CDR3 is TGTGCCAGCAGTTTAGGACAGGGAGGCTATGGCTACACCTTC. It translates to CASSLGQGGYGYTF.

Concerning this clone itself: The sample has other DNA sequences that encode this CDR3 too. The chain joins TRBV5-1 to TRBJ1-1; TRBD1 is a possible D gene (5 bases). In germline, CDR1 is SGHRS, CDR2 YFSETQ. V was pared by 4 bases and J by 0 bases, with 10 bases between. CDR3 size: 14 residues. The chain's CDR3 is CASSLGTVNTEAFF. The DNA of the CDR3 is TGCGCCAGCAGCCTGGGGACGGTGAACACTGAAGCTTTCTTT.

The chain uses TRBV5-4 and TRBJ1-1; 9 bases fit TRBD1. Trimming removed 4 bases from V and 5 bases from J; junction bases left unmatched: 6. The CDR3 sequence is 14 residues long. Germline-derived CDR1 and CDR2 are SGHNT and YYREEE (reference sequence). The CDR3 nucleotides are TGTGCCAGCAGCCTTGGACAGGGGAGGACTGAAGCTTTCTTT. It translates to CASSLGQGRTEAFF.

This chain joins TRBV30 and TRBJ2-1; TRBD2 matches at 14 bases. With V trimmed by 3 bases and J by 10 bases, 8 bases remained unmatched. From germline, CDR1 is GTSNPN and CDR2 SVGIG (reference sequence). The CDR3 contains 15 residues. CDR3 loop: CAWSGTSGSVFEQFF. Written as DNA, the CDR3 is TGTGCCTGGAGCGGGACTAGCGGGAGTGTTTTCGAGCAGTTCTTC.

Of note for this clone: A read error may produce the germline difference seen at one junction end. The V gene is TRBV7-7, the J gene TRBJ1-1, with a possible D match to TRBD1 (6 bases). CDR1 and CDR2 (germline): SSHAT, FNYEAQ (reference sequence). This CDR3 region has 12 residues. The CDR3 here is CASSFRDIEAFF. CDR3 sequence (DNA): TGTGCTAGCAGCTTCCGGGACATAGAAGCTTTCTTT.

The CDR3 spells CASSEGGQPPYEQYF. Here the CDR3 DNA reads TGTGCCAGCAGTGAAGGGGGACAGCCTCCCTACGAGCAGTACTTC. V usage is TRBV2 and J usage is TRBJ2-7; 7 nucleotides align to TRBD1. V lost 1 base, J lost 2 bases, and 5 bases stayed unmatched. Germline lookup yields CDR1 SNHLY and CDR2 FYNNEI. This CDR3 is 15 amino acids long. The full variable domain, rest sourced from reference TRBV2 and TRBJ2-7, is EPEVTQTPSHQVTQMGQEVILRCVPISNHLYFYWYRQILGQKVEFLVSFYNNEISEKSEIFDDQFSVERPDGSNFTLKIRSTKLEDSAMYFCASSEGGQPPYEQYFGPGTRLTVT.

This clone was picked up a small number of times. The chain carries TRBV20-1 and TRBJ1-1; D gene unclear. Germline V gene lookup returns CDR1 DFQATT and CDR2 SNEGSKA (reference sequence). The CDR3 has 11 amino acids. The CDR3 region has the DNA TGCTGCGGGATGTCCGACCTAGGGACTTTCTTT. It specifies CCGMSDLGTFF.

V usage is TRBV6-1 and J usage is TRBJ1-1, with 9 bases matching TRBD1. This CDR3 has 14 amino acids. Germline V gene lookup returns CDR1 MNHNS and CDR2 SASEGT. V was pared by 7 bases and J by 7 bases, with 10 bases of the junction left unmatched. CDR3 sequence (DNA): TGTGCCAGCACCGGAACTCCGGGACAGGGTGAAGCTTTCTTT. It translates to CASTGTPGQGEAFF.

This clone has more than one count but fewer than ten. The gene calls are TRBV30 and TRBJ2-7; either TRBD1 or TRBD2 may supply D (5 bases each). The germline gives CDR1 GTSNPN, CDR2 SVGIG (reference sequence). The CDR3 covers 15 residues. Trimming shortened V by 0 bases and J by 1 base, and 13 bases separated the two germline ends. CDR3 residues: CAWSVRDGRSYEQYF. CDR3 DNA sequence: TGTGCCTGGAGTGTCAGGGACGGACGATCCTACGAGCAGTACTTC.

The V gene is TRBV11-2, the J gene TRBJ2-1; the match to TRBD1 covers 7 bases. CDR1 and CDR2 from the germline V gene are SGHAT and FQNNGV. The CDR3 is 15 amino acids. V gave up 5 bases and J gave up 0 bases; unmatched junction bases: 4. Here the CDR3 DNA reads TGTGCCAGCAGCACACAGGGGAGCTCCTACAATGAGCAGTTCTTC. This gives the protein CASSTQGSSYNEQFF.

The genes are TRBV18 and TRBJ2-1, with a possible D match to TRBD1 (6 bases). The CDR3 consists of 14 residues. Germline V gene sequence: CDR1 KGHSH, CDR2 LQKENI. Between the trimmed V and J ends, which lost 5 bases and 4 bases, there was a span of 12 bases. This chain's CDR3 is CASSSGQAYNEQFF. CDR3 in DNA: TGTGCCAGCTCATCGGGACAAGCTTACAATGAGCAGTTCTTC.

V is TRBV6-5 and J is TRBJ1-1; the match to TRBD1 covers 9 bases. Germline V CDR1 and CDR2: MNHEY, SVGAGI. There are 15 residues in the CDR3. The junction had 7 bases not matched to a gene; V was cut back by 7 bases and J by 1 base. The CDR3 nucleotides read TGTGCCAGCACCCAGGACAGGGGAGGGAACACTGAAGCTTTCTTT. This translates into CASTQDRGGNTEAFF.

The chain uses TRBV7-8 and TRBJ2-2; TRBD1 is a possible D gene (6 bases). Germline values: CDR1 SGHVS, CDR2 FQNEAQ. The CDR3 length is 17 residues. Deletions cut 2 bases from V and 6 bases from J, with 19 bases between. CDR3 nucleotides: TGTGCCAGCAGCTTACAAACAGGGTTGTTTTTTTCCGGGGAGCTGTTTTTT. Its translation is CASSLQTGLFFSGELFF.

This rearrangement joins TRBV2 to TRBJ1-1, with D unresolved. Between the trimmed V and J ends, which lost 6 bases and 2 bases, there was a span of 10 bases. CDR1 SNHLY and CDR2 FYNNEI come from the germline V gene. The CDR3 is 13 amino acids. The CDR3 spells CASRSDINTEAFF. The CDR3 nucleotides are TGTGCCAGCAGGAGTGACATTAACACTGAAGCTTTCTTT.